The clone carrying this TCR beta chain was observed a handful of times. Its antigen is undetermined. The table came from immunoSEQ multiplex PCR; TCRdb's copy has only in-frame clones and leaves some out. The data show tens of thousands of clones, with 74% seen just once and roughly 4.7% held by the top ten. Noted time point: week 35, safety follow-up. Each dose delivered 300 ug of mutant IDH1 20-mer peptide subcutaneously with imiquimod. Diagnosis in the donors showed new WHO grade 3 or 4 astrocytomas that were IDH1-mutant and ATRX-lost. The data are from a study of a mutant IDH1 vaccine in newly diagnosed glioma. Study background: Vaccine administration was initiated 4-6 weeks following radiotherapy alone, or with temozolomide cycles. Former treatment meant radiotherapy, temozolomide, or both; the majority had gotten both.

Findings of the study overall: Pseudoprogression showed no apparent link to changes in top peripheral T cell clonotypes.

V dropped 2 bases and J dropped 7 bases, with 9 bases sitting between them. From germline, CDR1 is SGHTA and CDR2 FQGTGA. This CDR3 spans 14 amino acids. The clonotype comes from a man aged 50-59 years with glioma. The material was PBMCs, obtained from a glioma patient whose treatment included an IDH1 peptide vaccine. V gene TRBV7-3 combines with J gene TRBJ1-6, with D unclear. The CDR3 nucleotides are TGTGCCAGCAGCTTAGACGGAGGGAATTCACCCCTCCACTTT. Residues: CASSLDGGNSPLHF.